Following are 10 T cell receptor beta chains from one sample sequenced in a study of blood T cell repertoires in COVID-19. Profiling relied on immunoSEQ multiplex PCR, and the TCRdb table lists in-frame clones only, not all of them. The repertoire holds some 220,000 clones, 82% seen once, with about 4.8% in the top ten. The specimen sequenced was peripheral blood. The receptors derive from a woman aged 70-85 years with COVID-19, enrolled during active disease.

The V gene is TRBV30, the J gene TRBJ1-1, with D perhaps TRBD1 (6 bases). CDR1 GTSNPN and CDR2 SVGIG come from the germline V gene (reference sequence). V was shortened by 0 bases and J by 11 bases, with 19 bases between the two germline ends. CDR3 length: 14 residues. CDR3: CAWSVSPQGVGAFF. The DNA for the CDR3 is TGTGCCTGGAGTGTATCCCCACAGGGCGTTGGGGCTTTCTTT. Full variable domain (missing parts from reference TRBV30 and TRBJ1-1): SQTIHQWPATLVQPVGSPLSLECTVEGTSNPNLYWYRQAAGRGLQLLFYSVGIGQISSEVPQNLSASRPQDRQFILSSKKLLLSDSGFYLCAWSVSPQGVGAFFGQGTRLTVV.

The gene calls are TRBV11-3 and TRBJ2-1; TRBD2 aligns across 8 bases. V trimming: 3 bases; J trimming: 6 bases; junction bases outside the gene matches: 4. This CDR3 comprises 14 residues. The V gene's germline CDR1 is SGHNT and CDR2 YENEEA. The CDR3 reads CASSFGGTSNEQFF. The CDR3 bases are TGTGCCAGCAGCTTCGGTGGGACTAGCAATGAGCAGTTCTTC. The full variable domain, completed using reference TRBV11-3 and TRBJ2-1, is EAGVVQSPRYKIIEKKQPVAFWCNPISGHNTLYWYLQNLGQGPELLIRYENEEAVDDSQLPKDRFSAERLKGVDSTLKIQPAELGDSAVYLCASSFGGTSNEQFFGPGTRLTVL.

This clone appeared once. Other nucleotide sequences from this sample produce the same CDR3. This sequence joins TRBV9 and TRBJ1-4; TRBD1 agrees at 7 bases. CDR3 length: 14 amino acids. After removal of 2 bases from V and 7 bases from J, the junction contained 5 bases not matched to a gene. Per the germline V gene, CDR1 is SGDLS and CDR2 is YYNGEE. CDR3 bases: TGTGCCAGCAGCGTGGGACAGAATCCTGAAAAACTGTTTTTT. Translation: CASSVGQNPEKLFF.

This clone was seen just once. CDR3 DNA sequence: TGTGCCACCGACAGAAATCAGCCCCAGCATTTT. Its protein product is CATDRNQPQHF. The chain combines TRBV28 with TRBJ1-5, with D perhaps matching TRBD1 (5 bases). The CDR3 has 11 amino acids. Germline V gene sequence: CDR1 MDHEN, CDR2 SYDVKM. Trimming removed 10 bases from V and 4 bases from J, with 8 bases in between. The variable domain in full, completed from reference TRBV28 and TRBJ1-5, reads DVKVTQSSRYLVKRTGEKVFLECVQDMDHENMFWYRQDPGLGLRLIYFSYDVKMKEKGDIPEGYSVSREKKERFSLILESASTNQTSMYLCATDRNQPQHFGDGTRLSIL.

The chain couples TRBV14 to TRBJ2-5, with TRBD2 matching over 14 bases. J gave up 5 bases and V 4 bases, and 9 bases lay outside the gene matches. The CDR3 loop spans 17 amino acids. From germline, CDR1 is SGHDN and CDR2 FVKESK. The CDR3 region is CASSPGTSGGLMETQYF. Here the CDR3 DNA reads TGTGCCAGCAGCCCCGGGACTAGCGGGGGCTTAATGGAGACCCAGTACTTC.

The chain couples TRBV2 to TRBJ1-6, with TRBD1 matching 7 bases. V was pared by 7 bases and J by 6 bases, with 9 bases of the junction left unmatched. The CDR3 loop spans 15 amino acids. The germline CDR1 and CDR2 sequences are SNHLY and FYNNEI. CDR3 amino acids: CASIGRGQSNSPLHF. CDR3 DNA sequence: TGTGCCAGCATTGGGCGGGGACAGAGTAATTCACCCCTCCACTTT.

V usage is TRBV2 and J usage is TRBJ2-6, with TRBD1 identical over 9 bases. CDR1 is SNHLY, CDR2 FYNNEI, per germline. J was trimmed by 0 bases and V by 7 bases; bases with no gene match: 4. This CDR3 region has 16 residues. The CDR3 DNA reads TGTGCCAGCATTCGGGACAGGGTCTCTGGGGCCAACGTCCTGACTTTC. It encodes CASIRDRVSGANVLTF.

The V gene is TRBV10-1, the J gene TRBJ2-7; TRBD1 aligns across 10 bases. After removal of 8 bases from V and 6 bases from J, the junction contained 4 bases not matched to a gene. The CDR3 covers 12 residues. Germline CDR1 WNHNN, CDR2 SYGVQD (reference sequence). The chain's CDR3 is CASSGTGVEQYF. Written as DNA, the CDR3 is TGCGCCAGCTCCGGGACAGGGGTCGAGCAGTACTTC.

The rearrangement links TRBV19 to TRBJ2-7, with D tentatively TRBD1 (6 bases). The CDR3 consists of 13 residues. In germline, CDR1 is LNHDA, CDR2 SQIVND (reference sequence). V gave up 4 bases and J gave up 3 bases, with 10 bases separating them. DNA for the CDR3: TGTGCCAGTAGTAATACAGGGTTCTACGAGCAGTACTTC. Translating it yields CASSNTGFYEQYF.

This clone has a handful of counts. The chain joins TRBV7-9 to TRBJ2-1; D is undetermined. CDR3 length: 16 residues. V shed 5 bases and J shed 3 bases, with 17 bases lying between them. The germline V gene encodes CDR1 SEHNR and CDR2 FQNEAQ (reference sequence). The chain's CDR3 is CASSPSAGDRYNEQFF. The CDR3 bases are TGTGCCAGCAGCCCGAGCGCCGGTGACCGCTACAATGAGCAGTTCTTC. The variable domain in full, with the rest retrieved from reference TRBV7-9 and TRBJ2-1, is DTGVSQNPRHKITKRGQNVTFRCDPISEHNRLYWYRQTLGQGPEFLTYFQNEAQLEKSRLLSDRFSAERPKGSFSTLEIQRTEQGDSAMYLCASSPSAGDRYNEQFFGPGTRLTVL.